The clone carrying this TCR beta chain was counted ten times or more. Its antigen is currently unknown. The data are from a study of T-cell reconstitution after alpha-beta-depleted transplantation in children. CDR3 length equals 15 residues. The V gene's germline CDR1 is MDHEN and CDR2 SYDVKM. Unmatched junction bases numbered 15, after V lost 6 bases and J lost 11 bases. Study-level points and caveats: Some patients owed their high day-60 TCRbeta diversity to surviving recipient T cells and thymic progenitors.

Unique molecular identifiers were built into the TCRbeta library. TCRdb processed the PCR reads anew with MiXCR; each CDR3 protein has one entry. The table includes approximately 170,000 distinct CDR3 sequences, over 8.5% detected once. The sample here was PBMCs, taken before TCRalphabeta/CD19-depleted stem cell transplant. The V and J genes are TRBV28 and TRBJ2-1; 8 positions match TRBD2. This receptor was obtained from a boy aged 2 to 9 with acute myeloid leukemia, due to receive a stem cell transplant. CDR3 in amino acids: CASRNSGNLQWKQFF. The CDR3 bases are TGTGCCAGCAGGAATAGCGGGAACCTACAATGGAAGCAGTTCTTC.